This T cell receptor beta chain was identified during a study of blood T cells in healthy people across ages. Overall study context: Using template switching, researchers captured about one barcoded beta molecule for each two T cells.

For the second PCR, which ran for 7 to 11 cycles, a sample-barcoded 5' primer and a J-beta primer mix were used. MiXCR, run by TCRdb on the 5' RACE reads, gives a single entry per CDR3 protein. This table has 550,000 to 750,000 distinct CDR3 sequences, roughly 20% appearing once. Germline assignment: CDR1 KGHDR and CDR2 SFDVKD. There are 15 residues in the CDR3. V was shortened by 3 bases and J by 3 bases, with 13 bases between the two germline ends. This TCR was recovered from a man between 65 and 79 years old in good health. The J gene is TRBJ2-5, the V gene TRBV24-1, with D perhaps TRBD1 (6 bases). Sequencing input: blood. The CDR3 spells CATSDPGTYEETQYF. The CDR3 nucleotides are TGTGCCACCAGTGATCCCGGGACATACGAAGAGACCCAGTACTTC.